This TCR beta chain was documented in a study of beta chain features in type 1 diabetes. This clone was recorded many times. As every portion of the isolated RNA was reverse transcribed, the sequencing read expressed TCRB transcripts. The assay was immunoSEQ multiplex PCR, and TCRdb's table has in-frame clones only and misses some. The sample yields over 150,000 clones, under 9.5% seen once. The V end lost 0 bases, the J end lost 4 bases, and 10 bases lay between the germline ends. CDR1 and CDR2 (germline): SGDLS, YYNGEE. This CDR3 contains 15 residues. The sample comprised central memory CD4+ T cells from blood. The origin of this receptor is a man younger than 35 in good health. The chain combines TRBV9 with TRBJ2-2; D perhaps matches TRBD1 (5 bases). This chain's CDR3 is CASSVDQGRTGELFF. CDR3 nucleotides: TGTGCCAGCAGCGTAGACCAGGGTCGCACCGGGGAGCTGTTTTTT. The variable domain in full, completed from reference TRBV9 and TRBJ2-2, reads DSGVTQTPKHLITATGQRVTLRCSPRSGDLSVYWYQQSLDQGLQFLIQYYNGEERAKGNILERFSAQQFPDLHSELNLSSLELGDSALYFCASSVDQGRTGELFFGEGSRLTVL.